This passage covers 14 T cell receptor beta chains from one sample sequenced in a study of blood T cells in healthy people across ages. Alongside a J-beta primer mix, a sample-barcoded 5' primer served in a second PCR lasting about 7 to 11 cycles. TCRdb re-derived calls from the 5' RACE reads in MiXCR, one entry per CDR3 protein. Of about 1.5 million distinct CDR3 sequences in the sample, around 40% were seen once. Sequencing input: blood. The receptor set was obtained from a woman under 30 in good health.

J is TRBJ2-1 and V is TRBV24-1; D might be TRBD2 (6 bases). The J call may be wrong; the DNA end is better matched by TRBJ2-7. The CDR3 has 19 amino acids. From germline, CDR1 is KGHDR and CDR2 SFDVKD. The CDR3 DNA reads TGTGCCACCAGTGAACGATTAATTTCCCCCTCCGGGAGTTCCAATGAGCAGTACTTC. It is translated as CATSERLISPSGSSNEQYF.

This clonotype has a count of ten or more. This chain joins TRBV29-1 and TRBJ1-1; a possible D gene is TRBD1 (5 bases). V lost 7 bases and J lost 1, with 16 bases in between. CDR1 is SQVTM, CDR2 ANQGSEA, per germline. The CDR3 is made up of 14 amino acids. In DNA form, the CDR3 reads TGCAGCGCAGGCGGGGGTCAGGGGAACACTGAAGCTTTCTTT. It codes for CSAGGGQGNTEAFF. Based on the CDR3 plus reference TRBV29-1 and TRBJ1-1, the full variable domain is SAVISQKPSRDICQRGTSLTIQCQVDSQVTMMFWYRQQPGQSLTLIATANQGSEATYESGFVIDKFPISRPNLTFSTLTVSNMSPEDSSIYLCSAGGGQGNTEAFFGQGTRLTVV.

The chain is built from TRBV12-3 or TRBV12-4 and TRBJ2-3, with a tentative D call TRBD2 (7 bases). V was clipped by 3 bases and J by 3 bases, with 13 bases between them. The CDR3 is 15 residues long. CDR3 loop: CASSLGAGETDTQYF. The CDR3 DNA is TGTGCCAGCAGTTTGGGGGCGGGGGAGACAGATACGCAGTATTTT.

This chain joins TRBV5-1 and TRBJ1-5; D perhaps matches TRBD1 (5 bases). Trimming left V 5 bases short and J 0 bases short, with 12 bases between. The CDR3 sequence is 15 residues long. CDR1 SGHRS and CDR2 YFSETQ come from the germline V gene. As DNA, the CDR3 is TGCGCCAGCAGATGGGGGGAGAGTAGCAATCAGCCCCAGCATTTT. This codes for CASRWGESSNQPQHF. The variable domain in full, with the rest retrieved from reference TRBV5-1 and TRBJ1-5, is KAGVTQTPRYLIKTRGQQVTLSCSPISGHRSVSWYQQTPGQGLQFLFEYFSETQRNKGNFPGRFSGRQFSNSRSEMNVSTLELGDSALYLCASRWGESSNQPQHFGDGTRLSIL.

There are a few counts of this clonotype. The chain has TRBV15 and TRBJ1-6, with D uncertain. The V end lost 4 bases, the J end lost 7 bases, and 11 bases lay between the germline ends. CDR3 size: 14 residues. Germline values: CDR1 LNHNV, CDR2 YYDKDF (reference sequence). CDR3 sequence (DNA): TGTGCCACCAGCATTAGGAGTCCAAATTCACCCCTCCACTTT. It specifies CATSIRSPNSPLHF.

This clonotype is a singleton in its sample. The chain employs TRBV12-3 or TRBV12-4 and TRBJ2-1; 10 positions agree with TRBD2. V lost 3 bases, J lost 6 bases, and 11 bases stayed unmatched. The CDR3 has 17 amino acids. The CDR3 protein is CASSFKAGGSRGNEQFF. The CDR3, as DNA: TGTGCCAGCAGTTTTAAAGCGGGAGGGTCTAGGGGCAATGAGCAGTTCTTC.

The rearrangement links TRBV20-1 to TRBJ2-7; D possibly matches TRBD1 or TRBD2 (5 bases each). The CDR3 totals 12 residues. The germline V gene encodes CDR1 DFQATT and CDR2 SNEGSKA (reference sequence). Trimming took 0 bases from V and 10 from J, leaving 13 bases between them. In DNA form, the CDR3 reads TGCAGTGCTAGAGATCGCCCGGGGCCCCAGTACTTC. Its protein is CSARDRPGPQYF.

This clonotype came up a few times. This CDR3 is CASSLEGGYGQPQHF. The CDR3 coding sequence is TGCGCCAGCAGCTTGGAGGGGGGATACGGCCAGCCCCAGCATTTT. The chain employs TRBV5-1 and TRBJ1-5; possible D gene TRBD1, 6 bases. This CDR3 is built from 15 residues. Trimming took 0 bases from V and 7 from J, leaving 14 bases between them. Per germline, CDR1 SGHRS and CDR2 YFSETQ.

A note on this clonotype: The junction departs from germline at one end; a sequencing error may be responsible. V gene TRBV6-5 combines with J gene TRBJ1-6; D not resolved. Germline-derived CDR1 and CDR2 are MNHEY and SVGAGI. This CDR3 has 19 amino acids. CDR3 bases: TGTGCCTGCAGTTACTCTAGCGGCAGTATAAGCTCCTATAATTCACCCCTCCACTTT. It translates to CACSYSSGSISSYNSPLHF.

As DNA, the CDR3 is TGCAGTGCTATTCCAGACATTGAGAAGTATGGCTACACCTTC. Protein product: CSAIPDIEKYGYTF. V gene TRBV20-1 combines with J gene TRBJ1-2; D not resolved. Per germline, CDR1 DFQATT and CDR2 SNEGSKA (reference sequence). V lost 4 bases, J lost 5 bases, and 17 bases lay in between. This CDR3 is 14 amino acids long.

The chain couples TRBV28 to TRBJ1-1, with D unresolved. The V end was cut by 2 bases, the J end by 6 bases, with 10 bases between. The CDR3 is made up of 13 amino acids. CDR1 MDHEN and CDR2 SYDVKM come from the germline V gene. CDR3 protein: CASSLRWEPEAFF. In DNA form, the CDR3 reads TGTGCCAGCAGTTTAAGGTGGGAACCTGAAGCTTTCTTT. Full variable domain (remainder filled in from reference TRBV28 and TRBJ1-1): DVKVTQSSRYLVKRTGEKVFLECVQDMDHENMFWYRQDPGLGLRLIYFSYDVKMKEKGDIPEGYSVSREKKERFSLILESASTNQTSMYLCASSLRWEPEAFFGQGTRLTVV.

This clonotype was counted between two and nine times. CDR3 region: CASSVGQGVYQYF. The CDR3 DNA sequence: TGTGCCAGCAGCGTGGGACAGGGGGTTTACCAGTACTTC. The chain couples TRBV6-5 to TRBJ2-7, with 11 bases that match TRBD1. Germline-derived CDR1 and CDR2 are MNHEY and SVGAGI. V lost 6 bases to trimming and J lost 10 bases; unmatched junction nucleotides: 8. The CDR3 totals 13 residues.

The CDR3 loop reads CASSFPNAGSTDTQYF. CDR3 bases: TGTGCCAGCAGCTTCCCCAATGCGGGTAGCACAGATACGCAGTATTTT. The chain uses TRBV7-9 and TRBJ2-3, with D maybe TRBD2 (5 bases). The CDR3 has 16 amino acids. V shed 3 bases and J shed 0 bases, with 13 bases lying between them. CDR1 SEHNR and CDR2 FQNEAQ come from the germline V gene (reference sequence).

This sequence joins TRBV29-1 and TRBJ2-7; no firm D call. The CDR3 covers 17 residues. V lost 4 bases to trimming and J lost 0 bases, with 22 bases between them. In germline, CDR1 is SQVTM, CDR2 ANQGSEA. The CDR3: CSVVGVQPEASSYEQYF. The CDR3 region has the DNA TGCAGCGTTGTGGGTGTTCAGCCCGAGGCAAGCTCCTACGAGCAGTACTTC.